Presented here are 26 T cell receptor beta chains from one specimen sequenced in a study of blood T cells in healthy people across ages. Sample-barcoded 5' priming and a J-beta primer mix drove a second PCR of 7 to 11 cycles. Via MiXCR, TCRdb re-called the 5' RACE reads, giving one row per CDR3 protein. Of around 800,000 distinct CDR3 sequences listed, around 25% are singletons. This sample also appeared in a second study, on T cells of mothers and their children.

Sequenced input: blood. These receptors originate from a boy aged 5-17 years in good health.

Here the CDR3 reads CASSLALGPYEQYF. CDR3 sequence (DNA): TGTGCCAGCAGTTTAGCGCTTGGTCCATACGAGCAGTACTTC. V usage is TRBV12-3 or TRBV12-4 and J usage is TRBJ2-5; D gene ambiguous. The J call is in doubt because the DNA end fits TRBJ2-7 better. CDR3 length equals 14 residues.

Worth noting for this clonotype: At one of its ends the junction is not consistent with the germline gene, which may arise from a read error. The J gene is TRBJ2-6, the V gene TRBV5-4; 8 bases match TRBD2. CDR1 and CDR2 (germline): SGHNT, YYREEE (reference sequence). CDR3 length equals 16 residues. The CDR3 nucleotides are TGTGCCAGTACCACGGGGGGGATCTCTGGGGCCAATGTCCTGACTTTC. Protein sequence: CASTTGGISGANVLTF.

This clonotype has more than one count but fewer than ten. The V call is TRBV5-1, the J call TRBJ2-5; D gene unclear. V was cut by 4 bases and J by 3 bases, with 19 bases left in between. The germline V gene encodes CDR1 SGHRS and CDR2 YFSETQ. The CDR3 covers 16 residues. CDR3 sequence (DNA): TGCGCCAGCAGCATAGACACCAACGGAATCAAAGAGACCCAGTACTTC. Translating gives CASSIDTNGIKETQYF.

In the case of this clonotype: A read error may produce the germline difference seen at one junction end. The J gene is TRBJ2-6, the V gene TRBV5-1; possibly TRBD1 for D (5 bases). The CDR3 is made up of 16 amino acids. The V gene's germline CDR1 is SGHRS and CDR2 YFSETQ. CDR3 nucleotide sequence: TGCGCCAGCCGCTTAAAGAGCAGGGCTGGGGCCAACGTCCTGACTTTC. Residues: CASRLKSRAGANVLTF.

The chain combines TRBV9 with TRBJ1-6; D gene unclear. This CDR3 has 16 residues. CDR1 is SGDLS and CDR2 is YYNGEE in the germline V gene. V was clipped by 3 bases and J by 0 bases, with 10 bases between them. CDR3 region: CASSARSSSYNSPLHF. The DNA of the CDR3 is TGTGCCAGCAGCGCCCGGTCAAGCTCCTATAATTCACCCCTCCACTTT.

The V and J genes are TRBV7-3 and TRBJ1-2, with 7 bases fitting TRBD1. CDR1 is SGHTA and CDR2 is FQGTGA in the germline V gene. The CDR3 has 13 residues. Trimming cost V 5 bases and J 8 bases; bases outside gene matches: 8. This CDR3 reads CASSQGGSLGYTF. In DNA, the CDR3 is TGTGCCAGCAGCCAGGGGGGCAGCCTGGGCTACACCTTC.

The V gene is TRBV5-1, the J gene TRBJ2-5; TRBD1 matches 7 bases. CDR3 length: 14 residues. The germline V gene encodes CDR1 SGHRS and CDR2 YFSETQ. Trimming removed 6 bases from V and 10 bases from J; junction bases left unmatched: 15. For the CDR3, the DNA is TGCGCCAGCATGAAGGACAGGCCCTCCCAGGGCCAGTACTTC. Protein: CASMKDRPSQGQYF.

Only a few counts were recorded for this clonotype. The CDR3 nucleotides read TGCAGTGCCAACACAGGGGGGTGGAGTGGTGAACAGTTCTTC. It is translated as CSANTGGWSGEQFF. The chain has TRBV20-1 and TRBJ2-5, with 8 bases aligning to TRBD1. The J call may be incorrect, as the DNA end agrees better with TRBJ2-1. CDR3 size: 14 residues. Germline V gene data show CDR1 as DFQATT and CDR2 as SNEGSKA (reference sequence).

This clonotype turned up a few times. The rearrangement uses TRBV20-1 and TRBJ1-5; unclear D gene. In germline, CDR1 is DFQATT, CDR2 SNEGSKA (reference sequence). The germline V and J ends were trimmed by 4 bases and 3 bases, with 10 bases remaining between them. This CDR3 has 13 residues. CDR3 bases: TGCAGTGCTATGCTAGAGGCCAATCAGCCCCAGCATTTT. It encodes CSAMLEANQPQHF.

This clonotype has only a few counts. J is TRBJ2-5 and V is TRBV19; 8 bases agree with TRBD1. Germline lookup yields CDR1 LNHDA and CDR2 SQIVND (reference sequence). V trimming: 7 bases; J trimming: 4 bases; junction bases outside the gene matches: 8. The CDR3 runs 14 residues. The CDR3 loop reads CASTGRGLGETQYF. CDR3 sequence (DNA): TGTGCCAGTACCGGCAGGGGGCTGGGAGAGACCCAGTACTTC.

The chain carries TRBV5-1 and TRBJ2-5, with TRBD2 matching 13 bases. After removal of 3 bases from V and 6 bases from J, the junction contained 5 bases not matched to a gene. This CDR3 contains 15 residues. Germline V CDR1 and CDR2: SGHRS, YFSETQ. The CDR3: CASSSGLAGSKTQYF. The CDR3 DNA reads TGCGCCAGCAGCTCGGGACTAGCGGGGAGTAAGACCCAGTACTTC.

This clonotype has a handful of counts. The chain links TRBV29-1 to TRBJ2-1; 15 bases fit TRBD2. The CDR3 has 13 amino acids. The V segment lost 6 bases and the J segment 7 bases; nucleotides outside the gene matches: 1. Germline V gives CDR1 SQVTM, CDR2 ANQGSEA. CDR3 DNA sequence: TGCAGCGTGGGGACTAGCGGGAGGAATGAGCAGTTCTTC. It codes for CSVGTSGRNEQFF.

The chain carries TRBV2 and TRBJ2-5; 8 nucleotides line up with TRBD2. Losses at the gene ends were 6 bases for V and 1 base for J; bases not matched to a gene: 7. CDR1 is SNHLY, CDR2 FYNNEI, per germline. The CDR3 length is 15 residues. In nucleotides, the CDR3 is TGTGCCAGCAGGGCGGGCGGGGGGACCCAAGAGACCCAGTACTTC. As protein: CASRAGGGTQETQYF.

Here the CDR3 DNA reads TGTGCCAGCAGCCAAGAGTCCGGCATGGGCGGGGGGTTTACAGATACGCAGTATTTT. Its protein product is CASSQESGMGGGFTDTQYF. This chain uses TRBV4-2 with TRBJ2-3, with 8 nucleotides matching TRBD2. CDR1 and CDR2 (germline): LGHNA, YNFKEQ. The CDR3 sequence is 19 residues long. The V segment lost 0 bases and the J segment 3 bases; nucleotides outside the gene matches: 14.

The chain is built from TRBV6-5 and TRBJ2-7, with D possibly matching TRBD1 (5 bases). Germline V gives CDR1 MNHEY, CDR2 SVGAGI. The CDR3 is 12 amino acids. V lost 5 bases, J lost 6 bases, and 11 bases lay in between. The CDR3 DNA reads as TGTGCCAGCAGTCCAGGGTATCGCGAGCAGTACTTC. This translates into CASSPGYREQYF.

A few counts support this clonotype. The rearrangement uses TRBV9 and TRBJ1-2; 8 bases are a match to TRBD1. The CDR3 spans 15 residues. Germline-derived CDR1 and CDR2 are SGDLS and YYNGEE. V lost 2 bases to trimming and J lost 6 bases; unmatched junction nucleotides: 9. This chain's CDR3 is CASSVGTGPLHGYTF. Here the CDR3 DNA reads TGTGCCAGCAGCGTTGGGACAGGTCCCCTCCATGGCTACACCTTC.

The V and J genes are TRBV2 and TRBJ1-4; 11 bases map to TRBD1. The CDR3 is 17 residues long. V dropped 6 bases and J dropped 2; count of bases not matched to a gene: 8. CDR1 is SNHLY and CDR2 is FYNNEI in the germline V gene. The CDR3 protein is CASRRTGGGRTNEKLFF. CDR3 nucleotide sequence: TGTGCCAGCAGGAGGACAGGGGGCGGGCGGACTAATGAAAAACTGTTTTTT.

The J gene is TRBJ1-6, the V gene TRBV2; D is perhaps TRBD1 (5 bases). V lost 6 bases and J 0 bases, leaving 9 bases between the germline ends. Germline V gene data show CDR1 as SNHLY and CDR2 as FYNNEI. The CDR3 sequence is 15 residues long. The CDR3 DNA reads as TGTGCCAGCAGAGAGGGGAGCTCCTATAATTCACCCCTCCACTTT. Protein: CASREGSSYNSPLHF.

As for this clonotype: A read error may account for a junction end that differs from germline. This sequence joins TRBV3-1 and TRBJ2-5; no reliable D call. The CDR3 runs to 13 residues. CDR1 is LGHDT, CDR2 YNNKEL, per germline (reference sequence). CDR3 loop: CAGSQLVQETQYF. Written as DNA, the CDR3 is TGTGCCGGCAGCCAACTCGTCCAAGAGACCCAGTACTTC.

This chain joins TRBV12-3 or TRBV12-4 and TRBJ1-1; D is undetermined. Trimming removed 1 base at V and 5 bases at J, with 8 bases between. The CDR3 has 13 residues. In nucleotides, the CDR3 is TGTGCCAGCAGTTTAGGGTGGGTGACTGAAGCTTTCTTT. Residues: CASSLGWVTEAFF.

The CDR3 DNA reads TGCAGTGCTAGAGATCGGGGTACGACTAGCGCCCGGAACACCGGGGAGCTGTTTTTT. It is translated as CSARDRGTTSARNTGELFF. This chain uses TRBV20-1 with TRBJ2-2; 8 positions match TRBD2. This CDR3 spans 19 amino acids. CDR1 DFQATT and CDR2 SNEGSKA come from the germline V gene (reference sequence). J lost 1 base, V lost 0 bases, and 13 bases had no gene match.

This clonotype appeared a single time. The rearrangement uses TRBV20-1 and TRBJ1-2; no firm D call. CDR1 DFQATT and CDR2 SNEGSKA come from the germline V gene (reference sequence). The length of the CDR3 is 14 residues. V was shortened by 1 base and J by 4 bases, with 13 bases between the two germline ends. This CDR3 is CSARALGFGYGYTF. As DNA, the CDR3 is TGCAGTGCTAGAGCGTTGGGGTTTGGCTATGGCTACACCTTC.

This clonotype was picked up a small number of times. This chain uses TRBV6-1 with TRBJ1-5, with 7 bases lining up with TRBD1. The trim removed 4 bases at V and 4 bases at J, leaving 13 bases unmatched. Germline-derived CDR1 and CDR2 are MNHNS and SASEGT. The length of the CDR3 is 17 residues. CDR3 nucleotide sequence: TGTGCCAGCAGTGGGGGGGGGACAGTCGGAGGGAATCAGCCCCAGCATTTT. This gives the protein CASSGGGTVGGNQPQHF.

In its sample, this clonotype was seen a few times. This chain uses TRBV10-1 with TRBJ2-7; tentative D call: TRBD1 (5 bases). The germline V gene has CDR1 WNHNN and CDR2 SYGVQD (reference sequence). The germline V and J ends were trimmed by 2 bases and 7 bases, with 24 bases remaining between them. The CDR3 extends over 17 amino acids. The CDR3 region is CASSEPYFYRLYVEQYF. The CDR3 DNA is TGCGCCAGCAGTGAGCCGTATTTTTACAGGTTGTACGTGGAGCAGTACTTC.

This clonotype was seen only a few times. The chain links TRBV6-5 to TRBJ1-4; D gene uncertain. Germline CDR1 MNHEY, CDR2 SVGAGI. V lost 2 bases and J 6 bases, leaving 10 bases between the germline ends. The CDR3 covers 14 residues. As DNA, the CDR3 is TGTGCCAGCAGTTACAGGGTTGGGTATGAAAAACTGTTTTTT. Protein sequence: CASSYRVGYEKLFF.

The gene calls are TRBV7-8 and TRBJ2-7, with unresolved D. There are 15 residues in the CDR3. Germline-derived CDR1 and CDR2 are SGHVS and FQNEAQ. Trimming pared 3 bases from V and 5 bases from J, leaving 17 bases between. This CDR3 is CASSFGRTGLHEQYF. The CDR3 DNA sequence: TGTGCCAGCAGCTTCGGACGTACGGGCCTACACGAGCAGTACTTC. The full variable domain, its missing parts supplied by reference TRBV7-8 and TRBJ2-7, is GAGVSQSPRYKVAKRGQDVALRCDPISGHVSLFWYQQALGQGPEFLTYFQNEAQLDKSGLPSDRFFAERPEGSVSTLKIQRTQQEDSAVYLCASSFGRTGLHEQYFGPGTRLTVT.